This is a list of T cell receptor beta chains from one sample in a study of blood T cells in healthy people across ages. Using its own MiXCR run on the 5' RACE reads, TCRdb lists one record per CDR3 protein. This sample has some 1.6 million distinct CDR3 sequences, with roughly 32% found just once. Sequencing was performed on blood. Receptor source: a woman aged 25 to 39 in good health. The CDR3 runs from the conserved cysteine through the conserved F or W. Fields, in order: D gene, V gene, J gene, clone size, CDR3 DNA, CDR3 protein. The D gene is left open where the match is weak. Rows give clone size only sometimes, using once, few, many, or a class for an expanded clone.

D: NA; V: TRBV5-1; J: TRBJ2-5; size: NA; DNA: TGCGCCAGCACATTAGGCGGGGCCCAAGAGACCCAGTACTTC; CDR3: CASTLGGAQETQYF
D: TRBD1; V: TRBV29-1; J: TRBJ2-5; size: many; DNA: TGCAGCGTAGCAACAGGGGGGTCGGAGACCCAGTACTTC; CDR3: CSVATGGSETQYF
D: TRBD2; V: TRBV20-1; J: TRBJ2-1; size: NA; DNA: TGCAGTGCTAACCCCGGGACTAGCTCCTACAATGAGCAGTTCTTC; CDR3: CSANPGTSSYNEQFF
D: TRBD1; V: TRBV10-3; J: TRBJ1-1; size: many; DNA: TGTGCCATCAGCCTCCGGGACAGGGAAATTCCTGAAGCTTTCTTT; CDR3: CAISLRDREIPEAFF
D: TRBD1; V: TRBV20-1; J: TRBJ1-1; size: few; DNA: TGCGGTGCAGACGGACAGGGTAACACTGAAGCTTTCTTT; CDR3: CGADGQGNTEAFF
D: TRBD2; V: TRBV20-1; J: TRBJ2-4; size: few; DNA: TGCAGTGCTAGAGAAACCTTAGCGGGGACGAACATTCAGTACTTC; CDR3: CSARETLAGTNIQYF
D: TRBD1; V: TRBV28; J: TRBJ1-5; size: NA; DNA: TGTGCCAGCAGTTTCCTACAGGGGGCCAATCAGCCCCAGCATTTT; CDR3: CASSFLQGANQPQHF
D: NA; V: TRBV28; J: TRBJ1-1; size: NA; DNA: TGTGCCAGCAGTTTATCGGCCGGGCGCGGCACTGAAGCTTTCTTT; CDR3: CASSLSAGRGTEAFF
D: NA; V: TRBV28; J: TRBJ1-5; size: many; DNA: TGTGCCAGCAGGAGCTCCAATCAGCCCCAGCATTTT; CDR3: CASRSSNQPQHF
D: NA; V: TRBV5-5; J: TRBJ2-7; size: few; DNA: TGTGCCAGCAGCTCGACGGGCCATCCCTACGAGCAGTACTTC; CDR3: CASSSTGHPYEQYF
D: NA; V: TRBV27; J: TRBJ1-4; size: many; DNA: TGTGCCAGCAGTTCATCCGGAAGAGGGGAAAAACTGTTTTTT; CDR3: CASSSSGRGEKLFF
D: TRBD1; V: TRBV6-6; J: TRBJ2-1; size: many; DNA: TGTGCCAGCAGTTTAACCGGGACAGGGGGCTACAATGAGCAGTTCTTC; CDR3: CASSLTGTGGYNEQFF
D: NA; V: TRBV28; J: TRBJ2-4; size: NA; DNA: TGTGCCAGCAGCTGGGACTTAAACATTCAGTACTTC; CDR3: CASSWDLNIQYF
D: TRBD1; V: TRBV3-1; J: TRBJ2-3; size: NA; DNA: TGTGCCAGCAGCCACAGGGGGCTTGGGACAGATACGCAGTATTTT; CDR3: CASSHRGLGTDTQYF
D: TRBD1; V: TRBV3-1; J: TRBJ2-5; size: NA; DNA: TGTGCCAGCAGCGGAGGACAGGGGATGGAGACCCAGTACTTC; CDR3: CASSGGQGMETQYF
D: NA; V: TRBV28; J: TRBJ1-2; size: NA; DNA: TGTGCCAGCAGTAACCTGGACTATGGCTACACCTTC; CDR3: CASSNLDYGYTF
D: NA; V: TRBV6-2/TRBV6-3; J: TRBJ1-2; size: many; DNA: TGTGCCAGCAGTACGGGACTCTCCGCGGATGGCTACACCTTC; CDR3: CASSTGLSADGYTF
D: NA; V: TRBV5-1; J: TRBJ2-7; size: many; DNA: TGCGCCAGCAGCAGGGGGGGAGCCTACGAGCAGTACTTC; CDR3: CASSRGGAYEQYF
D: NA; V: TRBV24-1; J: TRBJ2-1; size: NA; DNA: TGTGCCACCAGTGAGAAGGGACTGCCCTACAATGAGCAGTTCTTC; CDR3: CATSEKGLPYNEQFF
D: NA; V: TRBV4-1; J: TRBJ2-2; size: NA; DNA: TGCGCCACCACCCCGCGGGCGAACACCGGGGAGCTGTTTTTT; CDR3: CATTPRANTGELFF
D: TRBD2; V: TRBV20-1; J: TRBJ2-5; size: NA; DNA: TGCAGTGCCAACCCCCTCCTAGCGGGACACCAAGAGACCCAGTACTTC; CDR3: CSANPLLAGHQETQYF
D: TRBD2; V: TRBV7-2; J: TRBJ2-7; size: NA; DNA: TGTGCCAGCAGCCGATTACCGGGACTAGCGGGGAGCTCCTACGAGCAGTACTTC; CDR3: CASSRLPGLAGSSYEQYF
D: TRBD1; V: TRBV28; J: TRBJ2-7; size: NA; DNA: TGTGCCAGCAGACCCGGCGGGACAGGGTTCGAGCAGTACTTC; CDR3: CASRPGGTGFEQYF
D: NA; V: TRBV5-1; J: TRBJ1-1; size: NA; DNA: TGCGCCAGCAGCTCAGAGGGGGTAGCAGGAACTGAAGCTTTCTTT; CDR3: CASSSEGVAGTEAFF
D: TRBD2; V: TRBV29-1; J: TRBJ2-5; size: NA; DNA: TGCAGCGTTGAAGCCTGGGGTAGCGGGAGGGCCTACAAGCAGTACTTC; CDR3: CSVEAWGSGRAYKQYF
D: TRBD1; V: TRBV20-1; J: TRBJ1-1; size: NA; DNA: TGCAGTGCCACAGGGGGCGACACTGAAGCTTTCTTT; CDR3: CSATGGDTEAFF
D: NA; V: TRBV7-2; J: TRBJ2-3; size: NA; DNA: TGTGCCAGCAGCCCCGAGACTGCGATTAGGGGTACGCAGTATTTT; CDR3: CASSPETAIRGTQYF
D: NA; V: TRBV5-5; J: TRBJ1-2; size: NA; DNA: TGTGCCAGCAGCTTTGGGTGGGAAGGCTACACCTTC; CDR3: CASSFGWEGYTF
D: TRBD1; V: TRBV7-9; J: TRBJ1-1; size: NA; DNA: TGTGCCAACAGCTCGGAGGGACAGGGCAACACTGAAGCTTTCTTT; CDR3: CANSSEGQGNTEAFF
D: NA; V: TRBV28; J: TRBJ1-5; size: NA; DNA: TGTGCCAGCAGTTTAGTCCCCGGGGGAGGGGATCAGCCCCAGCATTTT; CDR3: CASSLVPGGGDQPQHF
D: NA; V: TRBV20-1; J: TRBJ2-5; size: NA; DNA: TGCAGTGCTGTCGGGACTCCACTGTACCAAGAGACCCAGTACTTC; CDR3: CSAVGTPLYQETQYF
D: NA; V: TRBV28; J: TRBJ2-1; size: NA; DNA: TGTGCCAGCAGTTTCTCGCCTACAGGGATGGGACTCAATGAGCAGTTCTTC; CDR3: CASSFSPTGMGLNEQFF